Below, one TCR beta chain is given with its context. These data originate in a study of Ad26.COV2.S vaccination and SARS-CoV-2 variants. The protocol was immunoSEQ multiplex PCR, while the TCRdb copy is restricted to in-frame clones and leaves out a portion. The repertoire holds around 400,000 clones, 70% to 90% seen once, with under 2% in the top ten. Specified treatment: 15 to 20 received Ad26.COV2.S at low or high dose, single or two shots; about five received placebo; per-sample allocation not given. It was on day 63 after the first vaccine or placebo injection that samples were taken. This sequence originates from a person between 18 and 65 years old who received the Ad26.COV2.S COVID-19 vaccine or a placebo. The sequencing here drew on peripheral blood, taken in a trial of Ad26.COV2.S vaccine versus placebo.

The CDR3 spells CASSVAGGQGGETQYF. The CDR3 DNA sequence: TGTGCCAGCAGCGTAGCTGGGGGACAGGGTGGCGAGACCCAGTACTTC. The chain uses TRBV9 and TRBJ2-5, with TRBD1 identical over 9 bases. With 0 bases clipped from V and 5 bases from J, the junction kept 8 bases outside the gene matches. The CDR3 runs to 16 residues. Per the germline V gene, CDR1 is SGDLS and CDR2 is YYNGEE.